A single sample is the source of the 31 T cell receptor beta chains below, sequenced in a study of blood T cell repertoires in COVID-19. This table comes from immunoSEQ multiplex PCR, and its TCRdb copy is limited to in-frame clones, with some not included. The sample has approximately 97,000 clones, more than 75% seen once. Sequencing input: peripheral blood. These receptors were collected from a human donor in a cohort sampled during active COVID-19.

The V call is TRBV10-3, the J call TRBJ2-3, with TRBD2 matching over 9 bases. The germline V gene has CDR1 ENHRY and CDR2 SYGVKD. Trimming cost V 6 bases and J 2 bases; bases outside gene matches: 6. The CDR3 sequence is 15 residues long. CDR3 loop: CAIRPGLANTDTQYF. The CDR3 DNA follows: TGTGCCATCAGACCGGGACTAGCCAACACAGATACGCAGTATTTT.

J is TRBJ1-1 and V is TRBV6-2 or TRBV6-3, with unresolved D. The CDR3 extends over 15 amino acids. Trimming shortened V by 5 bases and J by 1 base, and 14 bases separated the two germline ends. The germline gives CDR1 MNHEY, CDR2 SVGEGT. CDR3 in DNA: TGTGCCAGCAGTCCAATAGTAGGAGCGAACACTGAAGCTTTCTTT. As protein: CASSPIVGANTEAFF.

This chain connects TRBV9 to TRBJ2-7; D call uncertain. The CDR3 sequence is 16 residues long. V dropped 3 bases and J dropped 2 bases, with 18 bases sitting between them. Germline assignment: CDR1 SGDLS and CDR2 YYNGEE. This CDR3 reads CASSARGETNAYEQYF. CDR3 DNA: TGTGCCAGCAGCGCCCGAGGAGAGACCAATGCCTACGAGCAGTACTTC. The entire variable domain, with the rest obtained from reference TRBV9 and TRBJ2-7, is as follows: DSGVTQTPKHLITATGQRVTLRCSPRSGDLSVYWYQQSLDQGLQFLIQYYNGEERAKGNILERFSAQQFPDLHSELNLSSLELGDSALYFCASSARGETNAYEQYFGPGTRLTVT.

This chain uses TRBV18 with TRBJ2-7; 9 bases are shared with TRBD1. Germline assignment: CDR1 KGHSH and CDR2 LQKENI. The V and J ends lost 6 bases and 4 bases, in that order; junction bases with no gene match: 7. The CDR3 is made up of 14 amino acids. Written as DNA, the CDR3 is TGTGCCAGCTCTCCCGGGACAGGGATTTACGAGCAGTACTTC. Amino acids: CASSPGTGIYEQYF.

This chain links TRBV9 with TRBJ2-1, with D possibly being TRBD2 (5 bases). The CDR3 loop spans 15 amino acids. Germline CDR1 and CDR2: SGDLS and YYNGEE. Deletions cut 4 bases from V and 3 bases from J, with 14 bases between. In DNA, the CDR3 is TGTGCCAGCAGCCGAGGGCAGGATGTCTACAATGAGCAGTTCTTC. Protein sequence: CASSRGQDVYNEQFF.

The rearrangement links TRBV20-1 to TRBJ2-3, with TRBD2 matching 13 bases. The CDR3 sequence is 15 residues long. Germline V gene data show CDR1 as DFQATT and CDR2 as SNEGSKA (reference sequence). J was trimmed by 5 bases and V by 3 bases; bases with no gene match: 5. The CDR3 region is CSASGLAGVVDTQYF. The DNA for the CDR3 is TGCAGTGCTAGTGGACTAGCGGGGGTTGTAGATACGCAGTATTTT.

The chain couples TRBV6-5 to TRBJ1-5; 7 nucleotides align to TRBD1. The CDR3 runs to 14 residues. Looked up from germline, CDR1 is MNHEY and CDR2 is SVGAGI. V shed 10 bases, J shed 3 bases, and the junction held 9 bases outside the gene matches. CDR3 loop: CATGRGHDNQPQHF. As DNA, the CDR3 is TGTGCCACCGGTAGGGGGCATGACAATCAGCCCCAGCATTTT.

The chain has TRBV7-3 and TRBJ2-5; 8 bases map to TRBD2. J lost 4 bases, V lost 2 bases, and 6 bases had no gene match. Germline assignment: CDR1 SGHTA and CDR2 FQGTGA. The CDR3 extends over 15 amino acids. The CDR3 coding sequence is TGTGCCAGCAGCTTATACGGGGGGGTCGGAGAGACCCAGTACTTC. Amino acid sequence: CASSLYGGVGETQYF.

J is TRBJ1-5 and V is TRBV7-9; no clear D. CDR3 length equals 13 residues. The ends were cut back, 1 base at V and 4 bases at J, with 5 bases in the middle. Germline-derived CDR1 and CDR2 are SEHNR and FQNEAQ (reference sequence). CDR3 sequence reads: CASSLDANQPQHF. CDR3 in DNA: TGTGCCAGCAGCTTAGACGCGAATCAGCCCCAGCATTTT.

J is TRBJ2-3 and V is TRBV6-5; D remains ambiguous. CDR1 and CDR2 from the germline V gene are MNHEY and SVGAGI. V was pared by 1 base and J by 1 base, with 6 bases between. The CDR3 runs 14 residues. The CDR3 is CASSYFAGTDTQYF. The CDR3 region has the DNA TGTGCCAGCAGTTACTTCGCGGGCACAGATACGCAGTATTTT.

V gene TRBV11-3 combines with J gene TRBJ1-1, with D maybe TRBD1 (6 bases). CDR3 size: 19 residues. The germline V gene encodes CDR1 SGHNT and CDR2 YENEEA. V was cut by 8 bases and J by 3 bases, with 31 bases left in between. The CDR3 sequence is CASGLGLPGDHFDDTEAFF. CDR3 sequence (DNA): TGTGCCAGCGGGCTGGGGTTGCCAGGGGACCATTTTGATGACACTGAAGCTTTCTTT.

As DNA, the CDR3 is TGTGCCAGCAGCCAGACAGTTAATGAAAAACTGTTTTTT. It yields the protein CASSQTVNEKLFF. The chain links TRBV5-4 to TRBJ1-4; D might be TRBD1 (5 bases). The CDR3 is made up of 13 amino acids. Trimming removed 4 bases from V and 4 bases from J, with 8 bases in between. CDR1 and CDR2 (germline): SGHNT, YYREEE (reference sequence).

The chain joins TRBV5-1 to TRBJ2-1; no clear D. V was shortened by 2 bases and J by 6 bases, with 15 bases between the two germline ends. This CDR3 comprises 15 residues. CDR1 is SGHRS and CDR2 is YFSETQ in the germline V gene. The CDR3 coding sequence is TGCGCCAGCAGCTTTACCAATCCTAGGATCAATGAGCAGTTCTTC. It is translated as CASSFTNPRINEQFF.

The J gene is TRBJ2-7, the V gene TRBV21-1; the table calls TRBD1, which could not be checked here. TRBV21-1 is classified as a pseudogene. The CDR3 is 16 amino acids. DNA for the CDR3: TGTGCCAGCAGCAAAGCTGTACAGGATACCTTTGGTGGGCAGTACTTC. This encodes CASSKAVQDTFGGQYF.

The chain combines TRBV28 with TRBJ2-7; no definite D call. Germline V lookup: CDR1 MDHEN, CDR2 SYDVKM. V lost 6 bases, J lost 3 bases, and 15 bases lay in between. This CDR3 is 14 amino acids long. CDR3 DNA sequence: TGTGCCAGCAGCCCCGGGTGGGTCGACTACGAGCAGTACTTC. As protein: CASSPGWVDYEQYF.

The chain recombines TRBV11-3 with TRBJ2-3; TRBD2 matches 7 bases. Per germline, CDR1 SGHNT and CDR2 YENEEA. The CDR3 is 15 residues long. V lost 0 bases to trimming and J lost 6 bases; unmatched junction nucleotides: 6. The CDR3 DNA reads TGTGCCAGCAGCTTAGATCTCGGACTAGTGGATACGCAGTATTTT. It codes for CASSLDLGLVDTQYF. Complete variable domain (other parts from reference TRBV11-3 and TRBJ2-3): EAGVVQSPRYKIIEKKQPVAFWCNPISGHNTLYWYLQNLGQGPELLIRYENEEAVDDSQLPKDRFSAERLKGVDSTLKIQPAELGDSAVYLCASSLDLGLVDTQYFGPGTRLTVL.

A word on this clone: This CDR3 is also generated by other DNA sequences in the sample. The chain recombines TRBV2 with TRBJ2-5; D is uncertain. Germline V gene data show CDR1 as SNHLY and CDR2 as FYNNEI. Trimming removed 6 bases from V and 5 bases from J, with 7 bases in between. The CDR3 sequence is 11 residues long. The CDR3 nucleotides are TGTGCCAGCAGGGCGAGGGAGACCCAGTACTTC. It specifies CASRARETQYF. Full variable domain (rest looked up from reference TRBV2 and TRBJ2-5): EPEVTQTPSHQVTQMGQEVILRCVPISNHLYFYWYRQILGQKVEFLVSFYNNEISEKSEIFDDQFSVERPDGSNFTLKIRSTKLEDSAMYFCASRARETQYFGPGTRLLVL.

V is TRBV28 and J is TRBJ2-1, with 8 bases identical to TRBD2. V was pared by 7 bases and J by 7 bases, with 12 bases of the junction left unmatched. This CDR3 spans 15 amino acids. Per the germline V gene, CDR1 is MDHEN and CDR2 is SYDVKM. The CDR3 protein is CASTPGGGRVNEQFF. CDR3 nucleotide sequence: TGTGCCAGCACCCCCGGGGGGGGGCGAGTTAATGAGCAGTTCTTC.

The chain couples TRBV7-2 to TRBJ2-1, with 12 bases lining up with TRBD2. The V gene's germline CDR1 is SGHTA and CDR2 FQGNSA. CDR3 length equals 16 residues. V was clipped by 3 bases and J by 5 bases; unmatched bases: 5. CDR3 residues: CASSFATSGGNNEQFF. The CDR3 DNA reads as TGTGCCAGCAGCTTTGCGACTAGCGGGGGAAACAATGAGCAGTTCTTC.

The rearrangement joins TRBV5-6 to TRBJ1-3; D not certain. V shed 4 bases and J shed 4 bases, with 12 bases lying between them. Germline CDR1 SGHDT, CDR2 YYEEEE. The CDR3 is 14 amino acids. CDR3 DNA sequence: TGTGCCAGCAGCAACTATCCTGCCGGAAACACCATATATTTT. Translating gives CASSNYPAGNTIYF.

This clone is medium-sized in the sample. The V gene is TRBV7-9, the J gene TRBJ2-6; 10 nucleotides align to TRBD1. This CDR3 has 18 amino acids. Losses at the gene ends were 4 bases for V and 0 bases for J; bases not matched to a gene: 6. The germline gives CDR1 SEHNR, CDR2 FQNEAQ (reference sequence). CDR3 amino acids: CASSWDRGGISGANVLTF. CDR3 sequence (DNA): TGTGCCAGCAGCTGGGACAGGGGAGGAATCTCTGGGGCCAACGTCCTGACTTTC.

The chain joins TRBV2 to TRBJ1-5, with a possible D match to TRBD1 (6 bases). The CDR3 loop spans 15 amino acids. The V end lost 3 bases, the J end lost 1 base, and 10 bases lay between the germline ends. Germline V gives CDR1 SNHLY, CDR2 FYNNEI. CDR3 in amino acids: CASSESGQSNQPQHF. CDR3 nucleotides: TGTGCCAGCAGTGAGAGTGGACAGAGCAATCAGCCCCAGCATTTT.

This clone was observed a few times. The V gene is TRBV7-9, the J gene TRBJ2-3; tentatively, D is TRBD2 (7 bases). Germline V gene lookup returns CDR1 SEHNR and CDR2 FQNEAQ (reference sequence). This CDR3 comprises 17 residues. Trimming took off 1 base at V and 9 bases at J, with 23 bases between the two ends. The CDR3 loop reads CASSLVEGGRGIHTQYF. CDR3 sequence (DNA): TGTGCCAGCAGCTTAGTGGAGGGGGGGCGCGGGATTCACACGCAGTATTTT.

The CDR3 is CASSLVGTAFGYGYTF. CDR3 bases: TGCGCCAGCAGCTTGGTCGGGACAGCCTTTGGCTATGGCTACACCTTC. The rearrangement links TRBV5-1 to TRBJ1-2; 7 bases are shared with TRBD1. Germline V gene sequence: CDR1 SGHRS, CDR2 YFSETQ. Germline trimming cut 0 bases from V and 4 bases from J; bases unmatched to any gene: 9. There are 16 residues in the CDR3.

V gene TRBV19 combines with J gene TRBJ2-2; TRBD1 matches at 7 bases. With 7 bases clipped from V and 5 bases from J, the junction kept 13 bases outside the gene matches. The CDR3 spans 16 residues. CDR1 LNHDA and CDR2 SQIVND come from the germline V gene (reference sequence). CDR3 sequence (DNA): TGTGCCAGTATCCCAAACAGGGGATCGAGGACCGGGGAGCTGTTTTTT. Residues: CASIPNRGSRTGELFF. Full variable domain (missing parts from reference TRBV19 and TRBJ2-2): DGGITQSPKYLFRKEGQNVTLSCEQNLNHDAMYWYRQDPGQGLRLIYYSQIVNDFQKGDIAEGYSVSREKKESFPLTVTSAQKNPTAFYLCASIPNRGSRTGELFFGEGSRLTVL.

The genes are TRBV6-5 and TRBJ2-5; TRBD1 matches 11 bases. The germline V gene encodes CDR1 MNHEY and CDR2 SVGAGI. V dropped 2 bases and J dropped 3; count of bases not matched to a gene: 5. This CDR3 is built from 16 residues. For the CDR3, the DNA is TGTGCCAGCAGTTACCCAGGACAGGGGGCCAAAGAGACCCAGTACTTC. Its translation: CASSYPGQGAKETQYF.

This chain connects TRBV5-1 to TRBJ2-1; TRBD2 aligns across 8 bases. The germline gives CDR1 SGHRS, CDR2 YFSETQ. The CDR3 spans 16 residues. V was clipped by 2 bases and J by 3 bases; unmatched bases: 7. The CDR3 region is CASSLVTSGLYNEQFF. CDR3 coding DNA: TGCGCCAGCAGCTTAGTTACTAGCGGACTCTACAATGAGCAGTTCTTC. The whole variable domain, remainder taken from reference TRBV5-1 and TRBJ2-1, is KAGVTQTPRYLIKTRGQQVTLSCSPISGHRSVSWYQQTPGQGLQFLFEYFSETQRNKGNFPGRFSGRQFSNSRSEMNVSTLELGDSALYLCASSLVTSGLYNEQFFGPGTRLTVL.

The chain combines TRBV5-4 with TRBJ2-1, with 9 bases matching TRBD1. Germline CDR1 and CDR2: SGHNT and YYREEE (reference sequence). The CDR3 is made up of 16 amino acids. V was pared by 3 bases and J by 5 bases, with 9 bases of the junction left unmatched. The CDR3 sequence is CASSSAMGQGDNEQFF. The CDR3 DNA follows: TGTGCCAGCAGCTCCGCGATGGGACAGGGTGACAATGAGCAGTTCTTC.

This clone was seen only a few times. The rearrangement links TRBV15 to TRBJ2-7, with D possibly being TRBD1 (6 bases). V gave up 0 bases and J gave up 1 base, with 10 bases separating them. Looked up from germline, CDR1 is LNHNV and CDR2 is YYDKDF (reference sequence). The CDR3 totals 15 residues. CDR3 DNA sequence: TGTGCCACCAGCAGAGACAGGGGCTATTCCTACGAGCAGTACTTC. Translating gives CATSRDRGYSYEQYF.

V and J are TRBV19 and TRBJ1-1; no definite D call. The germline V and J ends were trimmed by 10 bases and 5 bases, with 17 bases remaining between them. Looked up from germline, CDR1 is LNHDA and CDR2 is SQIVND (reference sequence). This CDR3 spans 13 amino acids. CDR3 nucleotide sequence: TGTGCCACTAGCGAGCGCGGCGGGACTGAAGCTTTCTTT. Translation: CATSERGGTEAFF.

J is TRBJ2-1 and V is TRBV4-1; 7 bases are shared with TRBD2. With V trimmed by 1 base and J by 0 bases, 6 bases remained unmatched. The germline V gene encodes CDR1 MGHRA and CDR2 YSYEKL. The CDR3 length is 17 residues. The CDR3 DNA reads TGCGCCAGCAGCCAAGGGGAGGGGTCGAGCTCCTACAATGAGCAGTTCTTC. This translates into CASSQGEGSSSYNEQFF.